A single sample gave rise to the 27 T cell receptor beta chains below, sequenced in a study of spatial heterogeneity in lung cancer. Specified time point: sample taken at primary tumor resection. The sequenced material consisted of unsorted whole RNA from tumor, nontumor lung or frozen PBMC. One entry per CDR3 protein, called by TCRdb with MiXCR from the 5' RACE reads. This repertoire shows about 10,000 distinct CDR3 sequences, 4.5% to 7% found once; its top ten account for approximately 30%. Sequenced material: PBMCs, taken at surgery. The origin of the receptors is a male donor with early-stage non-small cell lung cancer.

This clonotype was seen at least ten times. The chain recombines TRBV7-2 with TRBJ2-6; no firm D call. CDR1 is SGHTA and CDR2 is FQGNSA in the germline V gene. V lost 5 bases, J lost 0 bases, and 17 bases lay in between. The CDR3 runs 18 residues. For the CDR3, the DNA is TGTGCCAGCAGCCCTTTTATTAGGGCGAGCTCTGGGGCCAACGTCCTGACTTTC. Translation: CASSPFIRASSGANVLTF.

Comment on this clonotype: This sequence may be a read error, since a much larger clone differs from it by one base. The chain has TRBV18 and TRBJ2-3; D is undetermined. Germline assignment: CDR1 KGHSH and CDR2 LQKENI. CDR3 size: 12 residues. Written as DNA, the CDR3 is TGTGCCAACTCACCGAGCACAGATACGCAGTATTTT. It translates to CANSPSTDTQYF.

This clonotype was detected many times. V usage is TRBV19 and J usage is TRBJ2-7; D is undetermined. This CDR3 spans 13 amino acids. V lost 6 bases and J lost 3, with 12 bases in between. Germline V gene data show CDR1 as LNHDA and CDR2 as SQIVND (reference sequence). CDR3 region: CASRGYDRYEQYF. The CDR3 DNA follows: TGTGCCAGTAGGGGATACGACCGCTACGAGCAGTACTTC.

This clonotype was seen more than once but under ten times. This chain joins TRBV29-1 and TRBJ2-7; D call uncertain. CDR3 length: 14 amino acids. V lost 2 bases and J 2 bases, leaving 13 bases between the germline ends. Germline CDR1 reads SQVTM; CDR2 reads ANQGSEA. CDR3 region: CSVEPVGRAYEQYF. CDR3 DNA sequence: TGCAGCGTTGAACCCGTCGGACGGGCCTACGAGCAGTACTTC.

For the CDR3, the DNA is TGCAGCGCTTCGACAGGGACAGGCAATTCACCCCTCCACTTT. It yields the protein CSASTGTGNSPLHF. V usage is TRBV29-1 and J usage is TRBJ1-6; the match to TRBD1 covers 8 bases. The CDR3 sequence is 14 residues long. V was pared by 7 bases and J by 7 bases, with 9 bases of the junction left unmatched. The germline CDR1 and CDR2 sequences are SQVTM and ANQGSEA.

The CDR3 region has the DNA TGTGCCAGTAAGGGGACCCTTGGACAGGGTGACGAGACCCAGTACTTC. Protein product: CASKGTLGQGDETQYF. This sequence joins TRBV19 and TRBJ2-5, with 8 bases matching TRBD1. This CDR3 contains 16 residues. Trimming removed 7 bases from V and 5 bases from J; junction bases left unmatched: 15. Germline loops: CDR1 LNHDA, CDR2 SQIVND (reference sequence).

This clonotype is medium-sized. V and J are TRBV7-2 and TRBJ2-3, with TRBD2 as a possible D gene (5 bases). The CDR3 is 17 residues long. Trimming left V 5 bases short and J 0 bases short, with 18 bases between. CDR1 is SGHTA, CDR2 FQGNSA, per germline. The CDR3 region is CASSESLRGASTDTQYF. As DNA, the CDR3 is TGTGCCAGCAGCGAATCGTTACGGGGAGCTAGCACAGATACGCAGTATTTT. The full variable domain, with the rest looked up from reference TRBV7-2 and TRBJ2-3, is GAGVSQSPSNKVTEKGKDVELRCDPISGHTALYWYRQSLGQGLEFLIYFQGNSAPDKSGLPSDRFSAERTGGSVSTLTIQRTQQEDSAVYLCASSESLRGASTDTQYFGPGTRLTVL.

In this sample, this clonotype turned up many times. V usage is TRBV6-6 and J usage is TRBJ1-2; the match to TRBD1 covers 7 bases. This CDR3 region has 13 residues. V dropped 7 bases and J dropped 2; count of bases not matched to a gene: 4. The germline V gene has CDR1 MNHNY and CDR2 SVGAGI (reference sequence). The CDR3 coding sequence is TGTGCCAGCAAAACGGGACAGAACTATGGCTACACCTTC. Translating gives CASKTGQNYGYTF.

The chain joins TRBV5-1 to TRBJ2-7; possibly TRBD1 for D (6 bases). CDR1 SGHRS and CDR2 YFSETQ come from the germline V gene. The CDR3 sequence is 15 residues long. V was shortened by 0 bases and J by 0 bases, with 10 bases between the two germline ends. The CDR3 bases are TGCGCCAGCAGCTTGGGAACAGGGAGCTCCTACGAGCAGTACTTC. Translation: CASSLGTGSSYEQYF.

Within the sample, this clonotype is medium-sized (0.01 to 0.1%). The chain joins TRBV10-3 to TRBJ2-1, with TRBD2 identical over 11 bases. J was trimmed by 10 bases and V by 4 bases; bases with no gene match: 6. CDR1 and CDR2 from the germline V gene are ENHRY and SYGVKD. CDR3 size: 14 residues. The CDR3 spells CAISGLAGTGEQFF. DNA for the CDR3: TGTGCCATCAGTGGACTAGCGGGGACTGGGGAGCAGTTCTTC.

This clonotype is termed medium-sized (0.01 to 0.1%). The chain carries TRBV3-1 and TRBJ2-3; the match to TRBD1 covers 8 bases. This CDR3 comprises 14 residues. Germline assignment: CDR1 LGHDT and CDR2 YNNKEL (reference sequence). Trimming took 2 bases from V and 3 from J; bases not matched to a gene: 1. The DNA for the CDR3 is TGTGCCAGCAGCCAAAGACAGGGGACAGATACGCAGTATTTT. As protein: CASSQRQGTDTQYF.

This clonotype has ten or more counts. The chain joins TRBV6-4 to TRBJ2-1, with 8 bases matching TRBD2. The CDR3 is 15 residues long. The ends lost 3 bases at V and 6 bases at J; junction bases unmatched: 7. From germline, CDR1 is MRHNA and CDR2 SNTAGT. The CDR3 region is CASSEAGGGVNEQFF. DNA for the CDR3: TGTGCCAGCAGTGAGGCGGGAGGAGGGGTCAATGAGCAGTTCTTC.

This chain uses TRBV7-2 with TRBJ1-1, with D maybe TRBD1 (5 bases). The V and J ends lost 6 bases and 11 bases respectively, with 19 bases between them. Germline V CDR1 and CDR2: SGHTA, FQGNSA. CDR3 length: 13 residues. CDR3 region: CASSPGVGVSAFF. As DNA, the CDR3 is TGTGCCAGCAGTCCCGGGGTAGGGGTGTCTGCTTTCTTT.

This clonotype came up a few times. V is TRBV29-1 and J is TRBJ2-3, with TRBD2 identical over 10 bases. J lost 10 bases, V lost 6 bases, and 10 bases had no gene match. The CDR3 length is 13 residues. Looked up from germline, CDR1 is SQVTM and CDR2 is ANQGSEA. The CDR3 nucleotides read TGCAGCGTCCAAGCGGGAGGGGGCTTGGCGCAGTATTTT. It translates to CSVQAGGGLAQYF.

By its share, this clonotype is medium-sized. The J gene is TRBJ2-4, the V gene TRBV21-1; TRBD1 is the table's D call and was not checked against the DNA. TRBV21-1 is a recognized pseudogene. The CDR3 is 14 residues long. The CDR3 is CASRPGQGQNIQYF. CDR3 sequence (DNA): TGTGCCAGCAGGCCGGGACAGGGGCAGAACATTCAGTACTTC.

This clonotype appeared many times. The chain has TRBV18 and TRBJ2-7, with 9 positions matching TRBD2. V shed 3 bases, J shed 7 bases, and the junction held 13 bases outside the gene matches. CDR1 is KGHSH, CDR2 LQKENI, per germline. The CDR3 is made up of 16 amino acids. The CDR3 is CASSPAMTSGRGEQYF. In DNA form, the CDR3 reads TGTGCCAGCTCACCGGCCATGACTAGCGGACGTGGGGAGCAGTACTTC.

This clonotype was counted at least ten times. This chain uses TRBV29-1 with TRBJ2-1, with 8 bases fitting TRBD1. The CDR3 has 14 amino acids. V gave up 3 bases and J gave up 3 bases; unmatched junction bases: 4. Germline V CDR1 and CDR2: SQVTM, ANQGSEA. The CDR3 is CSVERTGNYNEQFF. The CDR3 nucleotides read TGCAGCGTTGAGCGGACAGGGAACTACAATGAGCAGTTCTTC.

This clonotype is medium-sized within its sample. The rearrangement joins TRBV6-4 to TRBJ2-3; 7 bases map to TRBD1. Germline loops: CDR1 MRHNA, CDR2 SNTAGT. Unmatched junction bases numbered 4, after V lost 0 bases and J lost 4 bases. CDR3 size: 15 residues. CDR3 sequence (DNA): TGTGCCAGCAGTGACTCAGAGACAGGGCCAGATACGCAGTATTTT. This codes for CASSDSETGPDTQYF.

This clonotype occurred many times. V is TRBV25-1 and J is TRBJ1-2; possible D gene TRBD1, 5 bases. The CDR3 runs to 15 residues. Trimming stripped 2 bases from V and 7 bases from J, with 17 bases between. The V gene's germline CDR1 is MGHDK and CDR2 SYGVNS. The chain's CDR3 is CASSENSQGLSGYTF. The CDR3 region has the DNA TGTGCCAGCAGTGAAAATAGTCAGGGTTTGAGTGGCTACACCTTC.

This clonotype was counted ten times or more. The genes are TRBV29-1 and TRBJ2-7, with TRBD1 matching over 8 bases. CDR1 SQVTM and CDR2 ANQGSEA come from the germline V gene. Trimming cost V 6 bases and J 4 bases; bases outside gene matches: 5. The CDR3 sequence is 12 residues long. The CDR3 region has the DNA TGCAGCGTCGGACAGGGTTTTTACGAGCAGTACTTC. It translates to CSVGQGFYEQYF.

This clonotype was observed at least ten times. The J gene is TRBJ2-3, the V gene TRBV5-1; D is unclear. Germline V CDR1 and CDR2: SGHRS, YFSETQ. Trimming cost V 0 bases and J 8 bases, with 4 bases left between them. This CDR3 has 11 residues. DNA for the CDR3: TGCGCCAGCAGCTTGGAAACTACGCAGTATTTT. This gives the protein CASSLETTQYF.

The chain employs TRBV2 and TRBJ1-5; D may be TRBD1 (5 bases). Germline V gene data show CDR1 as SNHLY and CDR2 as FYNNEI. The CDR3 totals 15 residues. V was cut by 2 bases and J by 1 base, with 9 bases left in between. The CDR3 protein is CASSEWGVSNQPQHF. The CDR3 DNA follows: TGTGCCAGCAGTGAATGGGGCGTCAGCAATCAGCCCCAGCATTTT. The whole variable domain, remainder taken from reference TRBV2 and TRBJ1-5, is EPEVTQTPSHQVTQMGQEVILRCVPISNHLYFYWYRQILGQKVEFLVSFYNNEISEKSEIFDDQFSVERPDGSNFTLKIRSTKLEDSAMYFCASSEWGVSNQPQHFGDGTRLSIL.

This clonotype was observed many times. In DNA, the CDR3 is TGTGCCAGCAGCCCTGGACTAGGAAACACCGGGGAGCTGTTTTTT. Its protein product is CASSPGLGNTGELFF. J is TRBJ2-2 and V is TRBV7-2, with 7 bases aligning to TRBD2. The germline V gene has CDR1 SGHTA and CDR2 FQGNSA. J was trimmed by 2 bases and V by 5 bases; bases with no gene match: 5. The CDR3 runs 15 residues. The whole variable domain, filled in from reference TRBV7-2 and TRBJ2-2, reads GAGVSQSPSNKVTEKGKDVELRCDPISGHTALYWYRQSLGQGLEFLIYFQGNSAPDKSGLPSDRFSAERTGGSVSTLTIQRTQQEDSAVYLCASSPGLGNTGELFFGEGSRLTVL.

In this sample, this clonotype turned up a few times. The chain has TRBV29-1 and TRBJ2-1; D call uncertain. This CDR3 is 16 amino acids long. The ends were cut back, 5 bases at V and 0 bases at J, with 17 bases in the middle. Germline V gene data show CDR1 as SQVTM and CDR2 as ANQGSEA. The DNA for the CDR3 is TGCAGCGTTACAGCCCGACGGTTCAGCTCCTACAATGAGCAGTTCTTC. Protein sequence: CSVTARRFSSYNEQFF.

The table lists this clonotype with many counts. V usage is TRBV12-3 or TRBV12-4 and J usage is TRBJ2-1, with 10 bases aligning to TRBD2. J was trimmed by 6 bases and V by 2 bases; bases with no gene match: 4. The length of the CDR3 is 15 residues. The CDR3: CASSLKRGGRNEQFF. CDR3 bases: TGTGCCAGCAGTTTAAAGCGGGGGGGTCGCAATGAGCAGTTCTTC.

The sample holds many counts of this clonotype. V and J are TRBV29-1 and TRBJ1-1; D call uncertain. This CDR3 is built from 14 residues. Germline V gene lookup returns CDR1 SQVTM and CDR2 ANQGSEA. Deletions cut 5 bases from V and 4 bases from J, with 17 bases between. The CDR3 DNA sequence: TGCAGCGTTAGGGCGGAAATCTGGGGCACTGAAGCTTTCTTT. Protein sequence: CSVRAEIWGTEAFF.

Remarks on this clonotype: A much larger clone is a single base away; this may be a read error. The CDR3 here is CVSSLLGQAETQYF. The CDR3 DNA is TGTGTCAGCAGTTTATTAGGGCAGGCTGAGACCCAGTACTTC. V usage is TRBV28 and J usage is TRBJ2-5, with no clear D. Germline lookup yields CDR1 MDHEN and CDR2 SYDVKM. This CDR3 is built from 14 residues.